The entry below gives a single T cell receptor beta chain sequence along with its context. In germline, CDR1 is SGHVS, CDR2 FNYEAQ. J was trimmed by 10 bases and V by 4 bases; bases with no gene match: 5. CDR3 length equals 13 residues. In the authors' methods: Estimation of nucleated cell counts was performed using reference gene primer amplification. The repertoire was sequenced with immunoSEQ multiplex PCR; TCRdb's copy has only in-frame clones and lacks some. D and trimming were read from the DNA, whereas the V and J calls and clone size are those reported in that table. The sample lists 200,000 to 250,000 clones; roughly 86% were seen once. The data stem from a study of blood T cell repertoires in COVID-19. Study context: In each case, the material was cDNA or gDNA derived from T cells, B-cell-depleted T cells, or PBMCs.

The sample taken for sequencing was peripheral blood. V is TRBV7-6 and J is TRBJ1-1; 11 bases fit TRBD1. The source is a woman aged 70-85 years with active or convalescent COVID-19. CDR3 sequence (DNA): TGTGCCAGCAGCTCGGGACAGGGGGTCCGAGCTTTCTTT. Translating it yields CASSSGQGVRAFF.